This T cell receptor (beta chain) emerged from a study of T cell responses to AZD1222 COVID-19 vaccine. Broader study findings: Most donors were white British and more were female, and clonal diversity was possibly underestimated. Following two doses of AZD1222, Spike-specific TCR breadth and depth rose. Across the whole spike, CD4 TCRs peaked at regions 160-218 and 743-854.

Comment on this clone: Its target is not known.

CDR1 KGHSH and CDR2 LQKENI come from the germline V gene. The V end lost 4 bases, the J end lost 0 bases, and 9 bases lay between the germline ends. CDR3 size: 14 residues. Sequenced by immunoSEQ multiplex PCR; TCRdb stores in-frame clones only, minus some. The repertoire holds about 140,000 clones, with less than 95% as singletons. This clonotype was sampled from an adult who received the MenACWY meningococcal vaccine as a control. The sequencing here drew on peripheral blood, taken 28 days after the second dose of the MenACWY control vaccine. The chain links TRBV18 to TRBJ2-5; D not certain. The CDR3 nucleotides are TGTGCCAGCTCACGTACACTGTACCAAGAGACCCAGTACTTC. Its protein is CASSRTLYQETQYF.